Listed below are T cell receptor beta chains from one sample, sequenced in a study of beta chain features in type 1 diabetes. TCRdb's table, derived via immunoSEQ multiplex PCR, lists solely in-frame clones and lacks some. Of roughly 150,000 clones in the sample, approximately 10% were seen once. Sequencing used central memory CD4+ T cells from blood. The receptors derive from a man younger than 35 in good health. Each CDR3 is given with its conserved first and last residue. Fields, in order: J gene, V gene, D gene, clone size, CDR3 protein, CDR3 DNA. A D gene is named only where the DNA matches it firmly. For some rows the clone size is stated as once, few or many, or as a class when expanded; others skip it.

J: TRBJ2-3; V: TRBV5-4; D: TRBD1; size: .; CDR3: CASSAGQGRRIDTQYF; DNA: TGTGCCAGCAGCGCCGGACAGGGTCGGAGAATTGATACGCAGTATTTT
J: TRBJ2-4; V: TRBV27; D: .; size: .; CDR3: CASSLGGALAKNIQYF; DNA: TGTGCCAGCAGTTTAGGTGGGGCGCTAGCCAAAAACATTCAGTACTTC
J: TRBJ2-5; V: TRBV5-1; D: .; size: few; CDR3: CASSLQGEETQYF; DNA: TGCGCCAGCAGCCTACAGGGAGAAGAGACCCAGTACTTC
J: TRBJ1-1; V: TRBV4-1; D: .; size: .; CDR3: CASSQESATRTEAFF; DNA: TGCGCCAGCAGCCAAGAGTCGGCTACTAGGACTGAAGCTTTCTTT
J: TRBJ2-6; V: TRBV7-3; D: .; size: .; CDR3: CASSLGRRSGANVLTF; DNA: TGTGCCAGCAGCTTAGGGCGGAGGTCTGGGGCCAACGTCCTGACTTTC
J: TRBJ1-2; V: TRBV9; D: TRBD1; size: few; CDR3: CASSVTDSAQGDGYTF; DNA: TGTGCCAGCAGCGTAACGGACAGTGCCCAGGGGGATGGCTACACCTTC
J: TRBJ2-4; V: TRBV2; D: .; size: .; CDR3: CASSARGSKNIQYF; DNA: TGTGCCAGCAGTGCTAGAGGGTCCAAAAACATTCAGTACTTC
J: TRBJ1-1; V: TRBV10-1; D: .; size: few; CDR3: CASSESEDSMNTEAFF; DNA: TGCGCCAGCAGTGAGTCGGAGGACAGCATGAACACTGAAGCTTTCTTT
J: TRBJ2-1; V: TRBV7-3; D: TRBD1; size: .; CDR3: CASSLIAGTGLNEQFF; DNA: TGTGCCAGCAGCTTAATAGCCGGGACAGGGCTCAATGAGCAGTTCTTC
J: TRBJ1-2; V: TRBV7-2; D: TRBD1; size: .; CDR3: CASSSDRGPYGYTF; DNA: TGTGCCAGCAGCTCGGACAGGGGGCCGTATGGCTACACCTTC
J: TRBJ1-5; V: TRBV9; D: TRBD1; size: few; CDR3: CASSAAGQGINQPQHF; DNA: TGTGCCAGCAGCGCCGCGGGACAGGGGATCAATCAGCCCCAGCATTTT
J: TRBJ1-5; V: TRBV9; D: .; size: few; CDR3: CASSVSGDSNQPQHF; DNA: TGTGCCAGCAGCGTAAGTGGGGATAGCAATCAGCCCCAGCATTTT
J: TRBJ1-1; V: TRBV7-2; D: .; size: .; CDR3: CASSLDAGRAFF; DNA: TGTGCCAGCAGCTTAGATGCAGGACGGGCTTTCTTT
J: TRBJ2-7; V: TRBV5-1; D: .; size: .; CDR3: CASGAEAAYEQYF; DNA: TGCGCCAGCGGTGCGGAGGCCGCCTACGAGCAGTACTTC
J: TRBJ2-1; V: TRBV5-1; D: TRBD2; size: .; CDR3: CASSRWEGSYNEQFF; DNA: TGCGCCAGCAGCAGGTGGGAGGGGTCCTACAATGAGCAGTTCTTC
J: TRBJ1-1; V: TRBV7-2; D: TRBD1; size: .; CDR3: CASTPTTGKKAFF; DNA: TGTGCCAGCACCCCAACGACAGGGAAGAAGGCTTTCTTT
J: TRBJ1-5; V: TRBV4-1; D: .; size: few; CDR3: CASSQEYRSNQPQHF; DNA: TGCGCCAGCAGCCAAGAGTACAGGTCCAATCAGCCCCAGCATTTT